Shown below are 26 T cell receptor beta chains from a single sample sequenced in a study of cytomegalovirus exposure and HLA in healthy donors. Use of 60 Vbeta and 13 Jbeta primers characterized the PCR. Measured with immunoSEQ multiplex PCR; TCRdb has only the in-frame clones, and not every one. This table holds under 250,000 clones, over 65% found once. The sample comprised PBMCs. The receptors originated from a man younger than 35 in good health and CMV-seronegative.

The sample holds one count of this clone. The genes are TRBV7-9 and TRBJ2-5, with D perhaps TRBD2 (6 bases). The CDR3 covers 17 residues. The germline V and J ends were trimmed by 6 bases and 2 bases, with 22 bases remaining between them. Germline CDR1 SEHNR, CDR2 FQNEAQ (reference sequence). The CDR3 is CASSYPFGDLGQETQYF. Here the CDR3 DNA reads TGTGCCAGCAGTTACCCGTTTGGGGACTTAGGGCAAGAGACCCAGTACTTC.

The J gene is TRBJ2-7, the V gene TRBV28; 11 bases line up with TRBD1. The germline V gene encodes CDR1 MDHEN and CDR2 SYDVKM. CDR3 length: 13 residues. V was clipped by 11 bases and J by 6 bases; unmatched bases: 9. The chain's CDR3 is CAGGQGGSLEQYF. As DNA, the CDR3 is TGTGCCGGGGGACAGGGGGGGAGCCTCGAGCAGTACTTC.

V and J are TRBV6-1 and TRBJ2-7; 9 bases are shared with TRBD2. The V segment lost 6 bases and the J segment 3 bases; nucleotides outside the gene matches: 6. The CDR3 runs to 14 residues. CDR1 is MNHNS, CDR2 SASEGT, per germline. In DNA, the CDR3 is TGTGCCAGCAGCGGGGCTAGCGGGAACTACGAGCAGTACTTC. Its translation: CASSGASGNYEQYF.

The rearrangement joins TRBV7-6 to TRBJ1-2; TRBD1 matches at 7 bases. After removal of 1 base from V and 5 bases from J, the junction contained 7 bases not matched to a gene. Germline CDR1 and CDR2: SGHVS and FNYEAQ. The CDR3 sequence is 15 residues long. CDR3 in amino acids: CASSLGPGGLYGYTF. The CDR3 DNA sequence: TGTGCCAGCAGCTTAGGTCCAGGGGGTTTATATGGCTACACCTTC.

The rearrangement joins TRBV6-1 to TRBJ2-7; tentatively, D is TRBD1 (5 bases). The V end was cut by 2 bases, the J end by 2 bases, with 13 bases between. From germline, CDR1 is MNHNS and CDR2 SASEGT. The CDR3 length is 15 residues. In DNA form, the CDR3 reads TGTGCCAGCAGTGAATTGGCAGGGTATGCCTACGAGCAGTACTTC. Its protein is CASSELAGYAYEQYF.

This chain connects TRBV7-2 to TRBJ2-3, with TRBD2 as a possible D gene (6 bases). This CDR3 region has 15 residues. The germline V gene has CDR1 SGHTA and CDR2 FQGNSA. V lost 6 bases and J lost 4, with 17 bases in between. The CDR3 region is CASRSRREAPDTQYF. The CDR3 bases are TGTGCCAGCAGGTCTAGGAGGGAGGCCCCAGATACGCAGTATTTT.

J is TRBJ1-5 and V is TRBV5-1, with D hard to call. Germline loops: CDR1 SGHRS, CDR2 YFSETQ. This CDR3 is built from 13 residues. Trimming took 0 bases from V and 6 from J, leaving 7 bases between them. This CDR3 reads CASSLAEGQPQHF. CDR3 bases: TGCGCCAGCAGCTTGGCCGAGGGTCAGCCCCAGCATTTT.

The V and J genes are TRBV7-2 and TRBJ2-3; 8 nucleotides align to TRBD2. The CDR3 totals 15 residues. After removal of 4 bases from V and 8 bases from J, the junction contained 11 bases not matched to a gene. The germline CDR1 and CDR2 sequences are SGHTA and FQGNSA. CDR3 loop: CASSWTSMGYGTQYF. The CDR3 DNA reads TGTGCCAGCAGCTGGACTAGCATGGGGTATGGTACGCAGTATTTT.

The chain has TRBV27 and TRBJ2-3; 7 bases fit TRBD1. V lost 10 bases and J lost 6; bases outside the gene matches: 16. The germline V gene has CDR1 MNHEY and CDR2 SMNVEV (reference sequence). CDR3 size: 15 residues. CDR3 loop: CATHRGLGRWDTQYF. In DNA form, the CDR3 reads TGTGCCACCCACAGGGGTCTCGGTAGGTGGGATACGCAGTATTTT.

V usage is TRBV6-5 and J usage is TRBJ2-7; 8 nucleotides match TRBD1. The germline V gene has CDR1 MNHEY and CDR2 SVGAGI. The J segment lost 4 bases and the V segment lost 4 bases, leaving 6 bases of the junction unmatched. There are 14 residues in the CDR3. The CDR3 DNA follows: TGTGCCAGCAGTTGCGGACAGGGTGAGTACGAGCAGTACTTC. Its protein product is CASSCGQGEYEQYF.

The chain employs TRBV2 and TRBJ2-1; D may be TRBD2 (5 bases). CDR3 length: 15 residues. Trimming shortened V by 3 bases and J by 7 bases, and 16 bases separated the two germline ends. Germline CDR1 and CDR2: SNHLY and FYNNEI. This chain's CDR3 is CASSEGSVQENEQFF. CDR3 nucleotide sequence: TGTGCCAGCAGTGAGGGGAGCGTCCAGGAGAATGAGCAGTTCTTC.

CDR3 sequence (DNA): TGTGCCATCAGTGAAAGACAGGGGGCTCAATATGGCTACACCTTC. As protein: CAISERQGAQYGYTF. This chain links TRBV10-3 with TRBJ1-2; 10 bases match TRBD1. The germline V gene encodes CDR1 ENHRY and CDR2 SYGVKD. This CDR3 spans 15 amino acids. V lost 3 bases, J lost 5 bases, and 6 bases stayed unmatched.

CDR3 sequence reads: CASRSQGAGELFF. Written as DNA, the CDR3 is TGTGCCAGCAGGTCACAGGGGGCCGGGGAGCTGTTTTTT. The chain joins TRBV28 to TRBJ2-2; 8 bases match TRBD1. Germline trimming cut 6 bases from V and 6 bases from J; bases unmatched to any gene: 3. This CDR3 has 13 residues. Germline-derived CDR1 and CDR2 are MDHEN and SYDVKM.

The rearrangement links TRBV5-1 to TRBJ2-3; the D gene is possibly TRBD2 (6 bases). Trimming cost V 2 bases and J 0 bases, with 16 bases left between them. Per germline, CDR1 SGHRS and CDR2 YFSETQ. The CDR3 sequence is 17 residues long. The CDR3, as DNA: TGCGCCAGCAGCTTTACATTTGGCGGGGCCAGCACAGATACGCAGTATTTT. Translated, it gives CASSFTFGGASTDTQYF.

This chain joins TRBV18 and TRBJ1-5, with a tentative D call TRBD1 (5 bases). The germline gives CDR1 KGHSH, CDR2 LQKENI. The V gene lost 5 bases and the J gene lost 5 bases, with 16 bases spanning the gap. CDR3 length: 15 amino acids. CDR3 sequence: CASSTLISRDQPQHF. As DNA, the CDR3 is TGTGCCAGCTCAACACTTATAAGCAGGGATCAGCCCCAGCATTTT.

The chain combines TRBV7-6 with TRBJ2-1, with 11 bases that match TRBD2. CDR3 length: 14 residues. Germline V CDR1 and CDR2: SGHVS, FNYEAQ. The V gene end was trimmed by 4 bases and the J gene end by 7 bases; junction bases not matched to a gene: 3. The CDR3 protein is CASSSSGRSNEQFF. As DNA, the CDR3 is TGTGCCAGCAGCTCTAGCGGGAGGTCTAATGAGCAGTTCTTC.

This rearrangement joins TRBV27 to TRBJ2-2; no definite D call. The CDR3 covers 12 residues. V was cut by 4 bases and J by 6 bases, with 6 bases left in between. Germline CDR1 and CDR2: MNHEY and SMNVEV (reference sequence). The CDR3 loop reads CASSSPSGELFF. The CDR3 region has the DNA TGTGCCAGCAGTTCCCCCTCCGGGGAGCTGTTTTTT.

This chain uses TRBV19 with TRBJ2-1; 9 bases are shared with TRBD1. V lost 5 bases, J lost 2 bases, and 16 bases stayed unmatched. Germline values: CDR1 LNHDA, CDR2 SQIVND (reference sequence). The CDR3 consists of 19 residues. CDR3 DNA: TGTGCCAGTAGTGCCGACAGGGGGACTAACAGTTTTACCTACAATGAGCAGTTCTTC. Its protein is CASSADRGTNSFTYNEQFF.

V usage is TRBV6-6 and J usage is TRBJ2-7; D is perhaps TRBD2 (6 bases). The DNA end favors TRBJ2-1, so the J call may be wrong. The CDR3 runs to 15 residues. CDR1 and CDR2 (germline): MNHNY, SVGAGI (reference sequence). The CDR3 DNA reads as TGTGCCAGCAGTTACCCCCTTGGGGGGTACAATGAGCAGTTCTTC. The encoded protein is CASSYPLGGYNEQFF.

This chain links TRBV23-1 with TRBJ1-5; TRBD1 matches 7 bases. TRBV23-1 is classed as an ORF, of uncertain function. The junction had 9 bases not matched to a gene; V was cut back by 1 base and J by 3 bases. The CDR3 is 17 amino acids. Written as DNA, the CDR3 is TGCGCCAGCAGTCAATGGTTTCTTGACAGGGCCAATCAGCCCCAGCATTTT. Its translation: CASSQWFLDRANQPQHF.

The chain employs TRBV28 and TRBJ2-5, with 11 bases lining up with TRBD2. The DNA end is a closer match to TRBJ2-7, so the J assignment may be wrong. This CDR3 has 16 residues. CDR1 and CDR2 (germline): MDHEN, SYDVKM. DNA for the CDR3: TGTGCCAGCAGCGGATCTCAGACTAGCGGGGCCTACGAGCAGTACTTC. This translates into CASSGSQTSGAYEQYF.

This chain connects TRBV5-6 to TRBJ2-1; no definite D call. V dropped 2 bases and J dropped 0 bases, with 9 bases sitting between them. CDR1 is SGHDT, CDR2 YYEEEE, per germline. The CDR3 spans 15 residues. The CDR3 DNA reads as TGTGCCAGCAGCTTAAGTCCGAGCTCCTACAATGAGCAGTTCTTC. It translates to CASSLSPSSYNEQFF.

This chain links TRBV6-1 with TRBJ1-2, with 8 bases aligning to TRBD1. The trim removed 6 bases at V and 4 bases at J, leaving 4 bases unmatched. CDR1 is MNHNS, CDR2 SASEGT, per germline. The CDR3 consists of 13 residues. The CDR3 here is CASRVDRAYGYTF. CDR3 nucleotide sequence: TGTGCCAGCAGGGTGGACAGGGCCTATGGCTACACCTTC.

The chain employs TRBV19 and TRBJ1-3, with D perhaps matching TRBD1 (5 bases). CDR3 length: 14 residues. V dropped 5 bases and J dropped 2 bases, with 10 bases sitting between them. Germline V gives CDR1 LNHDA, CDR2 SQIVND (reference sequence). The CDR3: CASSPGHAGNTIYF. The CDR3 nucleotides read TGTGCCAGTAGTCCCGGACATGCTGGAAACACCATATATTTT.

The rearrangement links TRBV19 to TRBJ1-2; D remains ambiguous. This CDR3 comprises 13 residues. Germline assignment: CDR1 LNHDA and CDR2 SQIVND (reference sequence). The V end was cut by 6 bases, the J end by 3 bases, with 11 bases between. The chain's CDR3 is CASSIGGHYGYTF. As DNA, the CDR3 is TGTGCCAGTAGCATTGGAGGGCACTATGGCTACACCTTC.

The chain is built from TRBV19 and TRBJ2-7; the match to TRBD1 covers 11 bases. The CDR3 covers 15 residues. Per the germline V gene, CDR1 is LNHDA and CDR2 is SQIVND (reference sequence). V was clipped by 5 bases and J by 4 bases; unmatched bases: 7. CDR3 sequence reads: CASSLGQGAYYEQYF. CDR3 nucleotide sequence: TGTGCCAGTAGTCTTGGACAGGGGGCATATTACGAGCAGTACTTC. The variable domain in full, with the rest retrieved from reference TRBV19 and TRBJ2-7, is DGGITQSPKYLFRKEGQNVTLSCEQNLNHDAMYWYRQDPGQGLRLIYYSQIVNDFQKGDIAEGYSVSREKKESFPLTVTSAQKNPTAFYLCASSLGQGAYYEQYFGPGTRLTVT.